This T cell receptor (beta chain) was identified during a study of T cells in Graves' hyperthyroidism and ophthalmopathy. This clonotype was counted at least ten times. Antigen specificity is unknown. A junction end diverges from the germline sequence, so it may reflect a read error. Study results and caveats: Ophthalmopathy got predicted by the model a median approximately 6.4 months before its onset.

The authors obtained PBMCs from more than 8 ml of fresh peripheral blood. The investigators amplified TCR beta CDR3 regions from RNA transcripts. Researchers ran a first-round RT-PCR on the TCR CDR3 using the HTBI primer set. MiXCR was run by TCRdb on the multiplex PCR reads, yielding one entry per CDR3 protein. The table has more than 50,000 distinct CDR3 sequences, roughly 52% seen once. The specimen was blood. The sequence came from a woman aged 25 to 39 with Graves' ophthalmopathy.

Here the CDR3 reads CSAREGFTARQETQYF. DNA of the CDR3: TGCAGTGCCAGAGAAGGGTTCACAGCACGACAAGAGACCCAGTACTTC. The J gene is TRBJ2-5, the V gene TRBV20-1; D ambiguous. Germline CDR1 and CDR2: DFQATT and SNEGSKA (reference sequence). The CDR3 covers 16 residues.